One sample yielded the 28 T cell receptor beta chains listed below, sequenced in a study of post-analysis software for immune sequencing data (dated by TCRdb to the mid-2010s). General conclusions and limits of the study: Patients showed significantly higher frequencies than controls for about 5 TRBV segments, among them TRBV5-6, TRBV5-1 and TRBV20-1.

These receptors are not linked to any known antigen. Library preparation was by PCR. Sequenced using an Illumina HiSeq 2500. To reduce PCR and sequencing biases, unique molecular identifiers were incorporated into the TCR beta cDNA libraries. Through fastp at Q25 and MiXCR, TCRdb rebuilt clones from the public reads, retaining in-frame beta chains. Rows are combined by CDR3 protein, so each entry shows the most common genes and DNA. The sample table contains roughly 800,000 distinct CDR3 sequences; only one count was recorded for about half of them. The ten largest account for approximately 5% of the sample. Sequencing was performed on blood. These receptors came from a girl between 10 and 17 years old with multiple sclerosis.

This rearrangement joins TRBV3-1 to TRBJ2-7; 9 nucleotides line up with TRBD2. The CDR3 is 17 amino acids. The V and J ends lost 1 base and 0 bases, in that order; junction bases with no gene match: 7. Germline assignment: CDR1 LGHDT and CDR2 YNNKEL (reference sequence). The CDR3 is CASSQGGAGLASYEQYF. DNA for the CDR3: TGTGCCAGCAGCCAAGGGGGGGCGGGACTAGCCTCCTACGAGCAGTACTTC.

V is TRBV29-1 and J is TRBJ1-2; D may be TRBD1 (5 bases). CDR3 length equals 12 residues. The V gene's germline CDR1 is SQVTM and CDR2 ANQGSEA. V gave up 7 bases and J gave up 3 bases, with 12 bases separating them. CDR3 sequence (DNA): TGCAGCGCCTTAATGGGGGACTATGGCTACACCTTC. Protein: CSALMGDYGYTF.

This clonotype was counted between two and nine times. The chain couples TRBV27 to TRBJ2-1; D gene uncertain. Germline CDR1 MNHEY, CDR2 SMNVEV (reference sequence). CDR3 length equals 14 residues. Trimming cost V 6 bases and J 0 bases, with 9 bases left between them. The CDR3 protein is CASSRSSSYNEQFF. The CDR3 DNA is TGTGCCAGCAGCCGTTCCAGCTCCTACAATGAGCAGTTCTTC.

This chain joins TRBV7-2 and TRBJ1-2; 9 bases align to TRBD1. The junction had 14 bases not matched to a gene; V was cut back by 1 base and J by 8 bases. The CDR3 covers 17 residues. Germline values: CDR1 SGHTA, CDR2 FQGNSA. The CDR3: CASSLVGGTGGASGYTF. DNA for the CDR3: TGTGCCAGCAGCTTAGTGGGGGGCACAGGGGGCGCTTCGGGCTACACCTTC. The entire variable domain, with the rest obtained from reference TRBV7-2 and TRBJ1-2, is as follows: GAGVSQSPSNKVTEKGKDVELRCDPISGHTALYWYRQSLGQGLEFLIYFQGNSAPDKSGLPSDRFSAERTGGSVSTLTIQRTQQEDSAVYLCASSLVGGTGGASGYTFGSGTRLTVV.

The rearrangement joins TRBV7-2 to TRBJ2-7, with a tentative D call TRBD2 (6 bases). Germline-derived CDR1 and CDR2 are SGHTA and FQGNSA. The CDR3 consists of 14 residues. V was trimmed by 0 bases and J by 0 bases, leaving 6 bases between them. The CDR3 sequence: CASSLARGSYEQYF. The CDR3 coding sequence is TGTGCCAGCAGCTTAGCGCGGGGCTCCTACGAGCAGTACTTC.

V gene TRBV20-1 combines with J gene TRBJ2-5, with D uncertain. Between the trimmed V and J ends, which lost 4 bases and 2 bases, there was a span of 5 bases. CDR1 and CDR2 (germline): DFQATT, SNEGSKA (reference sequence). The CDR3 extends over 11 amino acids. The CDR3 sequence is CSAIGQETQYF. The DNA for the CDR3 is TGCAGTGCTATTGGGCAAGAGACCCAGTACTTC.

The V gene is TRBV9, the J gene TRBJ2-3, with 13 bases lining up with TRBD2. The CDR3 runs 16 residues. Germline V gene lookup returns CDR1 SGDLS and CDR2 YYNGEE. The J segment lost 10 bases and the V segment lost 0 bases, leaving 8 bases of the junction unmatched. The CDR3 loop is CASSVGGGTSGTAQYF. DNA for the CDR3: TGTGCCAGCAGCGTAGGAGGAGGGACTAGCGGGACGGCGCAGTATTTT. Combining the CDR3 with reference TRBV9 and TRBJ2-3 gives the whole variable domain DSGVTQTPKHLITATGQRVTLRCSPRSGDLSVYWYQQSLDQGLQFLIQYYNGEERAKGNILERFSAQQFPDLHSELNLSSLELGDSALYFCASSVGGGTSGTAQYFGPGTRLTVL.

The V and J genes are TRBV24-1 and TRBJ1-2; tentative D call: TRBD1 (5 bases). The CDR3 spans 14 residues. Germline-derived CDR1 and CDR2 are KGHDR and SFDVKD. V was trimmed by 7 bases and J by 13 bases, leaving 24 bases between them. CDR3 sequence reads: CATRDPGTTYGGTF. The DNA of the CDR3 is TGTGCCACCAGGGATCCCGGGACGACATATGGGGGCACCTTC.

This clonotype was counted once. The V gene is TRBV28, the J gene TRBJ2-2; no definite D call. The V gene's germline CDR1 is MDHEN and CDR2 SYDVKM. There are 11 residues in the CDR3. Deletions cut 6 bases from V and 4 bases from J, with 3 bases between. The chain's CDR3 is CASRVTGELFF. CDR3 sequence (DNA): TGTGCCAGCAGGGTCACCGGGGAGCTGTTTTTT.

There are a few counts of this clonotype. CDR3 sequence reads: CASSWAGGSYEQYF. The DNA of the CDR3 is TGTGCCAGCAGTTGGGCAGGGGGCTCCTACGAGCAGTACTTC. The chain is built from TRBV6-5 and TRBJ2-7; 7 bases line up with TRBD1. Germline values: CDR1 MNHEY, CDR2 SVGAGI. The length of the CDR3 is 14 residues. Trimming took 4 bases from V and 0 from J; bases not matched to a gene: 3.

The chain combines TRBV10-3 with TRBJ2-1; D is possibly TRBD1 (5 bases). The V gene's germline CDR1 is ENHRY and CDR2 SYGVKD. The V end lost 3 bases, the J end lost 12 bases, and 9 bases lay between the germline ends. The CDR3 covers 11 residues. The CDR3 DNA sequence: TGTGCCATCAGTGACCAGCAGGGGCAGTTCTTC. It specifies CAISDQQGQFF.

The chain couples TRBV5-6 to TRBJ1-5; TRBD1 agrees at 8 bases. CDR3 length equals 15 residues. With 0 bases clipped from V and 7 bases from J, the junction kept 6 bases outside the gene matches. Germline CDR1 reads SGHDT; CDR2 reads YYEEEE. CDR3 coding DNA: TGTGCCAGCAGCTTGGGGACAGGGATGGGACAGCCCCAGCATTTT. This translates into CASSLGTGMGQPQHF.

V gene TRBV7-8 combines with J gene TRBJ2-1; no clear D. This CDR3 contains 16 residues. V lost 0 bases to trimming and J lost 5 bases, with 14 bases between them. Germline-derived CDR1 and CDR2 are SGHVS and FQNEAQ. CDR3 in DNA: TGTGCCAGCAGCTTAGCGGGCGCCCAACTGAACAATGAGCAGTTCTTC. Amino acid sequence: CASSLAGAQLNNEQFF. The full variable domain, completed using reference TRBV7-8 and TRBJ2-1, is GAGVSQSPRYKVAKRGQDVALRCDPISGHVSLFWYQQALGQGPEFLTYFQNEAQLDKSGLPSDRFFAERPEGSVSTLKIQRTQQEDSAVYLCASSLAGAQLNNEQFFGPGTRLTVL.

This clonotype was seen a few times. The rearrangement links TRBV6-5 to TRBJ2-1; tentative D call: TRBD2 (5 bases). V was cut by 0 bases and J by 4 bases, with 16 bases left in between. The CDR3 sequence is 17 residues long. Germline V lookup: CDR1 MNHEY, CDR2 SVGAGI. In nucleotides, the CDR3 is TGTGCCAGCAGTTACTCGACCGGGGTCCGTTTTTACAATGAGCAGTTCTTC. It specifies CASSYSTGVRFYNEQFF.

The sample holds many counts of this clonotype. CDR3 residues: CASSQERVSYEQYF. For the CDR3, the DNA is TGTGCCAGCAGTCAGGAGCGAGTCTCCTACGAGCAGTACTTC. This sequence joins TRBV6-5 and TRBJ2-7; no reliable D call. This CDR3 region has 14 residues. V was clipped by 5 bases and J by 0 bases, with 11 bases between them. Germline V gene sequence: CDR1 MNHEY, CDR2 SVGAGI.

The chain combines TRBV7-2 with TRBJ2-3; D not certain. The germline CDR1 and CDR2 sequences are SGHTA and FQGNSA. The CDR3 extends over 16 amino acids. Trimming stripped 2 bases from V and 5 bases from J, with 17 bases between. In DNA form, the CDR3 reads TGTGCCAGCAGCTTACCTGAGATGGTTCCAGGAGATACGCAGTATTTT. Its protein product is CASSLPEMVPGDTQYF. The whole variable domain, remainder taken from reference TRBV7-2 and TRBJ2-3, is GAGVSQSPSNKVTEKGKDVELRCDPISGHTALYWYRQSLGQGLEFLIYFQGNSAPDKSGLPSDRFSAERTGGSVSTLTIQRTQQEDSAVYLCASSLPEMVPGDTQYFGPGTRLTVL.

CDR3 in DNA: TGCAGTGCTAGCGCTATGCGGACCTACAATGAGCAGTACTTC. Translation: CSASAMRTYNEQYF. The chain employs TRBV20-1 and TRBJ2-1; no clear D gene. The DNA matches TRBJ2-7 better at its end, which makes the J call doubtful. Germline assignment: CDR1 DFQATT and CDR2 SNEGSKA (reference sequence). The CDR3 has 14 residues.

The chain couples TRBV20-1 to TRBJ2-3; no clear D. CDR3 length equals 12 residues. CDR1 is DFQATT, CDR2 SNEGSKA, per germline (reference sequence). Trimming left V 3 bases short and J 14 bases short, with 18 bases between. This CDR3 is CSARVSRSARYF. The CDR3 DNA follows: TGCAGTGCTAGGGTTAGCAGGTCGGCACGGTATTTT.

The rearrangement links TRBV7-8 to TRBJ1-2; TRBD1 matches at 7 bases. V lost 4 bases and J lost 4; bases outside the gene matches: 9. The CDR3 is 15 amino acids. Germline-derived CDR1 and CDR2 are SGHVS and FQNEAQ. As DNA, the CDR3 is TGTGCCAGCAGCTCCCGGGACAGACTCATCTATGGCTACACCTTC. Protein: CASSSRDRLIYGYTF.

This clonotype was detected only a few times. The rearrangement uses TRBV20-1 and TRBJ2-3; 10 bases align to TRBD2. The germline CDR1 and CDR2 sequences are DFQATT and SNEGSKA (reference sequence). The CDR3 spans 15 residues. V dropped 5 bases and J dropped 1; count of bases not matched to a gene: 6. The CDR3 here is CSAVYGTSGTDTQYF. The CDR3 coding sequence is TGCAGTGCTGTATACGGGACTAGCGGCACAGATACGCAGTATTTT.

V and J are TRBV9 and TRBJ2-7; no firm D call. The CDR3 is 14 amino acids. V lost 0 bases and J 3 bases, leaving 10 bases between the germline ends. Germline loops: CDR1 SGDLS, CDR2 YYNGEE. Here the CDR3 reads CASSVGLMGYEQYF. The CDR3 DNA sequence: TGTGCCAGCAGCGTAGGTCTAATGGGCTACGAGCAGTACTTC.

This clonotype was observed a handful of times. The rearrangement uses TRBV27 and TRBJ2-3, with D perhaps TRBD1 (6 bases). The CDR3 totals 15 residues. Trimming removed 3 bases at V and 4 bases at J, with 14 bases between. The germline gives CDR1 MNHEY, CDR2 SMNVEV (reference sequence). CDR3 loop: CASSLGASGADTQYF. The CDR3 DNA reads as TGTGCCAGCAGTTTGGGGGCGAGCGGCGCAGATACGCAGTATTTT.

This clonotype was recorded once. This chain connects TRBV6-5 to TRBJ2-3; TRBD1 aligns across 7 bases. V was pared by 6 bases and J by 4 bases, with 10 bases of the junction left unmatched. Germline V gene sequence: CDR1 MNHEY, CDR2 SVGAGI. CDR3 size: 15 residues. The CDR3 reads CASRETTGRPDTQYF. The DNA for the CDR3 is TGTGCCAGCAGGGAGACGACAGGGCGGCCAGATACGCAGTATTTT.

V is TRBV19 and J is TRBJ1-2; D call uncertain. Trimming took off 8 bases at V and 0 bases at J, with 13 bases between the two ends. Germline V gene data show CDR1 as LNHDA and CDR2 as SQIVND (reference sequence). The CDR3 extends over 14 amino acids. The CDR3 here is CASLTRATNYGYTF. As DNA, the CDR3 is TGTGCCAGTCTCACCCGGGCAACTAACTATGGCTACACCTTC.

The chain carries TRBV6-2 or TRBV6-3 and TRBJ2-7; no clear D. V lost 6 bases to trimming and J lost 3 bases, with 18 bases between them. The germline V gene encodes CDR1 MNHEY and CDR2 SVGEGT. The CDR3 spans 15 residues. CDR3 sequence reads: CASRGWVLTYYEQYF. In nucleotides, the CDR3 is TGTGCCAGCAGGGGCTGGGTCCTCACGTACTACGAGCAGTACTTC.

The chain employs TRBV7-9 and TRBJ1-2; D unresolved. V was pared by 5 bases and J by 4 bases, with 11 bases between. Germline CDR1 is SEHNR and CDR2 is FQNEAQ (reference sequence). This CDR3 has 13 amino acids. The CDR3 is CASSQTRFYGYTF. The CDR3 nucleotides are TGTGCCAGCAGCCAGACGCGATTCTATGGCTACACCTTC.

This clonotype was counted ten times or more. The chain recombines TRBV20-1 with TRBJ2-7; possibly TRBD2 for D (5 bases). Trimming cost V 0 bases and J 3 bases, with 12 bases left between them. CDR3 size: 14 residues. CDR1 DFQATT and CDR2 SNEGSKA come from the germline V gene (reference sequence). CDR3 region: CSARDASKIYEQYF. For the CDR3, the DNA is TGCAGTGCTAGAGATGCTAGCAAAATCTACGAGCAGTACTTC.

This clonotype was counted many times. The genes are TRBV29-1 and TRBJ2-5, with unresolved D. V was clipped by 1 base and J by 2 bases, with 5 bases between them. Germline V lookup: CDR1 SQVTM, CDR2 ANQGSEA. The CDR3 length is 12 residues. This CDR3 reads CSVEGRQETQYF. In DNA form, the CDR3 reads TGCAGCGTTGAAGGCAGGCAAGAGACCCAGTACTTC.